The clone carrying this T cell receptor (beta chain) was observed a few times. The entry originates in a study of CD8+ T cells in alopecia areata. Reverse transcription of extracted RNA yielded cDNA, which provided the sequencing template. Repertoires were generated with immunoSEQ multiplex PCR, while TCRdb's copy carries only in-frame clones and drops some. The data show around 210,000 clones, with 45% to 70% seen just once and roughly 5.3% held by the top ten. Germline trimming cut 6 bases from V and 3 bases from J; bases unmatched to any gene: 8. Germline values: CDR1 SQVTM, CDR2 ANQGSEA. The length of the CDR3 is 15 residues. Separation by sorting yielded CD4+ and CD8+ T cells from PBMCs.

The receptor comes from a human donor in good health. Sequenced sample: CD8+ T cells sorted from blood. This chain joins TRBV29-1 and TRBJ2-2; 9 nucleotides match TRBD1. CDR3 in DNA: TGCAGCGTAACCGGGACAGGGTCTGACACCGGGGAGCTGTTTTTT. Amino acids: CSVTGTGSDTGELFF.